The 32 T cell receptor beta chains presented below share a single source sample, sequenced in a study of cytomegalovirus exposure and HLA in healthy donors. Primers included in the PCR were 60 Vbeta and 13 Jbeta primers. Measured with immunoSEQ multiplex PCR; TCRdb has only the in-frame clones, and not every one. The sample includes over 150,000 clones, 68% of them seen just once. Material: PBMCs. Source of these receptors: a woman in her 40s in good health and CMV-seropositive.

The genes are TRBV11-2 and TRBJ2-1, with D tentatively TRBD2 (6 bases). Per germline, CDR1 SGHAT and CDR2 FQNNGV. V gave up 5 bases and J gave up 3 bases, with 20 bases separating them. The CDR3 covers 17 residues. CDR3 residues: CASSRGVSRDFYNEQFF. The CDR3, as DNA: TGTGCCAGCAGCCGAGGGGTTTCGCGGGATTTCTACAATGAGCAGTTCTTC.

The rearrangement uses TRBV19 and TRBJ2-3; D might be TRBD1 (7 bases). This CDR3 is built from 17 residues. V shed 4 bases and J shed 0 bases, with 17 bases lying between them. Germline loops: CDR1 LNHDA, CDR2 SQIVND (reference sequence). This CDR3 reads CASSRGVTGVSTDTQYF. Here the CDR3 DNA reads TGTGCCAGTAGTAGGGGGGTAACAGGGGTTAGCACAGATACGCAGTATTTT.

The chain carries TRBV4-1 and TRBJ2-1; TRBD2 matches 7 bases. CDR3 size: 13 residues. The trim removed 0 bases at V and 10 bases at J, leaving 3 bases unmatched. Per the germline V gene, CDR1 is MGHRA and CDR2 is YSYEKL. The CDR3 reads CASSQDGGLEQFF. In DNA form, the CDR3 reads TGCGCCAGCAGCCAAGATGGGGGACTAGAGCAGTTCTTC.

The chain is built from TRBV5-1 and TRBJ2-2, with D perhaps matching TRBD2 (6 bases). V shed 4 bases and J shed 4 bases, with 20 bases lying between them. Germline assignment: CDR1 SGHRS and CDR2 YFSETQ. The CDR3 loop spans 17 amino acids. The CDR3 nucleotides read TGCGCCAGCAGCCCTCACCATGGGAGGACGGGCACCGGGGAGCTGTTTTTT. This gives the protein CASSPHHGRTGTGELFF.

The rearrangement joins TRBV29-1 to TRBJ1-4, with D unresolved. The CDR3 runs to 14 residues. From germline, CDR1 is SQVTM and CDR2 ANQGSEA. Trimming stripped 4 bases from V and 0 bases from J, with 9 bases between. CDR3 residues: CSVVGPSTNEKLFF. The CDR3 region has the DNA TGCAGCGTTGTCGGTCCGTCAACTAATGAAAAACTGTTTTTT.

The chain joins TRBV11-2 to TRBJ2-5; D ambiguous. The germline gives CDR1 SGHAT, CDR2 FQNNGV. The CDR3 sequence is 15 residues long. Trimming removed 5 bases at V and 5 bases at J, with 18 bases between. The CDR3 region has the DNA TGTGCCAGCAGCGGGCTCAATATAAGAACGGAGACCCAGTACTTC. Translated, it gives CASSGLNIRTETQYF.

The CDR3 protein is CASSLDSISNQPQHF. The CDR3 DNA is TGCGCCAGCAGTCTCGACAGTATTAGCAATCAGCCCCAGCATTTT. The J gene is TRBJ1-5, the V gene TRBV5-1; possibly TRBD1 for D (5 bases). Trimming removed 5 bases from V and 0 bases from J, with 12 bases in between. CDR3 size: 15 residues. CDR1 SGHRS and CDR2 YFSETQ come from the germline V gene.

The rearrangement links TRBV6-1 to TRBJ2-7; 7 nucleotides agree with TRBD2. This CDR3 region has 15 residues. Germline V gene data show CDR1 as MNHNS and CDR2 as SASEGT. Germline trimming cut 5 bases from V and 3 bases from J; bases unmatched to any gene: 10. The CDR3 DNA reads TGTGCCAGCAGTCCCGGGACTACTCCCTTCTACGAGCAGTACTTC. Its translation: CASSPGTTPFYEQYF.

This clone was observed a few times. The chain uses TRBV6-5 and TRBJ2-7; 7 nucleotides agree with TRBD1. The V gene's germline CDR1 is MNHEY and CDR2 SVGAGI. This CDR3 contains 14 residues. J lost 2 bases, V lost 6 bases, and 7 bases had no gene match. For the CDR3, the DNA is TGTGCCAGCAGAGTTGGGACAGACCCCTACGAGCAGTACTTC. Its translation is CASRVGTDPYEQYF.

This clone occurred a few times. This chain uses TRBV2 with TRBJ2-7, with 11 nucleotides matching TRBD2. The CDR3 contains 15 residues. Germline V lookup: CDR1 SNHLY, CDR2 FYNNEI. The junction had 12 bases not matched to a gene; V was cut back by 7 bases and J by 7 bases. The CDR3 sequence is CASTVKLAGVGEQYF. CDR3 DNA: TGTGCCAGCACCGTTAAACTAGCGGGAGTCGGAGAGCAGTACTTC.

This clone was picked up one time. The chain couples TRBV28 to TRBJ1-2; TRBD1 matches 12 bases. V lost 7 bases to trimming and J lost 4 bases; unmatched junction nucleotides: 10. The CDR3 has 16 residues. CDR1 and CDR2 from the germline V gene are MDHEN and SYDVKM. CDR3 in amino acids: CASISGQGAHRYGYTF. The CDR3 coding sequence is TGTGCCAGCATTTCGGGACAGGGGGCTCACCGCTATGGCTACACCTTC.

This clone was recorded a few times. The V and J genes are TRBV9 and TRBJ1-4; D is perhaps TRBD1 (5 bases). The V gene lost 1 base and the J gene lost 14 bases, with 15 bases spanning the gap. This CDR3 has 13 residues. Germline V gene data show CDR1 as SGDLS and CDR2 as YYNGEE. Here the CDR3 reads CASSVRSPGRLFF. DNA of the CDR3: TGTGCCAGCAGCGTAAGGTCCCCAGGGCGTCTGTTTTTT. Complete variable domain (other parts from reference TRBV9 and TRBJ1-4): DSGVTQTPKHLITATGQRVTLRCSPRSGDLSVYWYQQSLDQGLQFLIQYYNGEERAKGNILERFSAQQFPDLHSELNLSSLELGDSALYFCASSVRSPGRLFFGSGTQLSVL.

The chain couples TRBV18 to TRBJ2-1; the match to TRBD2 covers 9 bases. CDR1 and CDR2 (germline): KGHSH, LQKENI. This CDR3 region has 19 residues. With V trimmed by 1 base and J by 0 bases, 10 bases remained unmatched. For the CDR3, the DNA is TGTGCCAGCTCACCACTAGCGGGAGCCTCCCGTAGCTCCTACAATGAGCAGTTCTTC. Its translation is CASSPLAGASRSSYNEQFF.

The sample holds a few counts of this clone. This chain connects TRBV6-5 to TRBJ1-1; 7 bases are shared with TRBD1. V shed 6 bases, J shed 10 bases, and the junction held 11 bases outside the gene matches. CDR1 is MNHEY, CDR2 SVGAGI, per germline. CDR3 length equals 13 residues. The CDR3 DNA sequence: TGTGCCAGCAGGGTCCAGGGGGTGTATAGAGCTTTCTTT. Translation gives CASRVQGVYRAFF.

A note on this clone: The same CDR3 also results from other DNA sequences found in this sample. J is TRBJ1-2 and V is TRBV6-6; tentatively, D is TRBD1 (5 bases). The germline gives CDR1 MNHNY, CDR2 SVGAGI (reference sequence). The CDR3 covers 13 residues. Trimming pared 6 bases from V and 5 bases from J, leaving 13 bases between. The CDR3 loop is CASSPTGEYGYTF. The DNA of the CDR3 is TGTGCCAGCAGCCCCACAGGAGAATATGGCTACACCTTC.

The CDR3 sequence: CASSVSNIHEQFF. CDR3 nucleotide sequence: TGTGCCAGCAGCGTCTCTAATATCCATGAGCAGTTCTTC. This rearrangement joins TRBV11-3 to TRBJ2-1; no clear D gene. The CDR3 sequence is 13 residues long. Germline V gene data show CDR1 as SGHNT and CDR2 as YENEEA. V was pared by 5 bases and J by 8 bases, with 13 bases between.

V and J are TRBV5-6 and TRBJ2-2; 10 nucleotides match TRBD1. In germline, CDR1 is SGHDT, CDR2 YYEEEE. The CDR3 is 16 residues long. J gave up 3 bases and V 4 bases, and 6 bases lay outside the gene matches. The DNA for the CDR3 is TGTGCCAGCAGCGAGACAGGGGGCGCTGACACCGGGGAGCTGTTTTTT. Protein: CASSETGGADTGELFF.

The genes are TRBV4-3 and TRBJ1-1; 7 bases fit TRBD1. V lost 0 bases to trimming and J lost 4 bases; unmatched junction nucleotides: 5. CDR1 is LGHNA, CDR2 YSLEER, per germline. This CDR3 spans 15 amino acids. The CDR3 is CASSQDLAGGTEAFF. The CDR3 DNA reads as TGCGCCAGCAGCCAAGATTTAGCAGGGGGCACTGAAGCTTTCTTT.

This chain uses TRBV28 with TRBJ2-1, with 14 bases identical to TRBD2. CDR1 MDHEN and CDR2 SYDVKM come from the germline V gene. The length of the CDR3 is 15 residues. V shed 5 bases, J shed 8 bases, and the junction held 5 bases outside the gene matches. The CDR3 DNA follows: TGTGCCAGCAGTCGACTAGCGGGAGGGTCTTATGAGCAGTTCTTC. Its protein product is CASSRLAGGSYEQFF.

The chain combines TRBV6-5 with TRBJ2-7, with TRBD1 identical over 7 bases. Germline CDR1 reads MNHEY; CDR2 reads SVGAGI. V was clipped by 0 bases and J by 13 bases; unmatched bases: 3. The length of the CDR3 is 11 residues. CDR3 coding DNA: TGTGCCAGCAGTTACTCCGGGACAGAATACTTC. Translation gives CASSYSGTEYF.

This clone was seen only a few times. The rearrangement uses TRBV29-1 and TRBJ2-2, with D uncertain. CDR1 and CDR2 from the germline V gene are SQVTM and ANQGSEA. The CDR3 spans 13 residues. Trimming removed 7 bases at V and 1 base at J, with 10 bases between. The CDR3 coding sequence is TGCAGCGCTCGGCGGCAGAACACCGGGGAGCTGTTTTTT. Translation: CSARRQNTGELFF.

This clone has a single count. A read error may account for a junction end that differs from germline. This rearrangement joins TRBV5-4 to TRBJ1-5; D is possibly TRBD1 (6 bases). CDR1 SGHNT and CDR2 YYREEE come from the germline V gene (reference sequence). CDR3 size: 14 residues. In DNA, the CDR3 is TGTGCCAGCAGCTCCCGGGGGGCTCCCCAGCCCCAGAATTTT. Translation gives CASSSRGAPQPQNF.

The genes are TRBV5-1 and TRBJ2-5; a weak D match, TRBD2 (5 bases). The germline gives CDR1 SGHRS, CDR2 YFSETQ. V was cut by 2 bases and J by 2 bases, with 10 bases left in between. This CDR3 region has 14 residues. CDR3 amino acids: CASSFGSGQETQYF. The DNA for the CDR3 is TGCGCCAGCAGCTTCGGGTCGGGGCAAGAGACCCAGTACTTC.

The chain is built from TRBV7-2 and TRBJ2-7; no firm D call. The CDR3 sequence is 12 residues long. The V gene's germline CDR1 is SGHTA and CDR2 FQGNSA. The ends were cut back, 1 base at V and 4 bases at J, with 5 bases in the middle. CDR3 nucleotide sequence: TGTGCCAGCAGCTTAGGAGAGTACGAGCAGTACTTC. As protein: CASSLGEYEQYF.

The CDR3 spells CASSLAPSSGQETQYF. The DNA of the CDR3 is TGTGCCAGCAGCTTAGCGCCGAGTAGCGGGCAAGAGACCCAGTACTTC. V usage is TRBV7-2 and J usage is TRBJ2-5; TRBD2 agrees at 7 bases. The CDR3 totals 16 residues. V gave up 0 bases and J gave up 2 bases; unmatched junction bases: 6. Germline CDR1 is SGHTA and CDR2 is FQGNSA.

This clone came up a few times. CDR3 sequence reads: CASSVQRGYNSPLHF. The CDR3 DNA is TGTGCCAGCAGTGTTCAGAGAGGGTATAATTCACCCCTCCACTTT. The chain uses TRBV6-1 and TRBJ1-6; no clear D. Germline values: CDR1 MNHNS, CDR2 SASEGT. Between the trimmed V and J ends, which lost 4 bases and 4 bases, there was a span of 11 bases. The CDR3 runs to 15 residues.

This chain uses TRBV28 with TRBJ1-5; a possible D gene is TRBD1 (5 bases). The V gene lost 3 bases and the J gene lost 4 bases, with 13 bases spanning the gap. Germline CDR1 reads MDHEN; CDR2 reads SYDVKM. The CDR3 loop spans 15 amino acids. The CDR3 sequence is CASSLGGATNQPQHF. The CDR3 DNA sequence: TGTGCCAGCAGTTTGGGGGGTGCCACAAATCAGCCCCAGCATTTT.

The chain uses TRBV9 and TRBJ2-7, with 8 bases aligning to TRBD2. The CDR3 contains 16 residues. V lost 0 bases, J lost 4 bases, and 9 bases stayed unmatched. Germline values: CDR1 SGDLS, CDR2 YYNGEE. This CDR3 is CASSVGPGLEEYEQYF. The CDR3 bases are TGTGCCAGCAGCGTAGGACCGGGACTAGAAGAATACGAGCAGTACTTC.

The V and J genes are TRBV14 and TRBJ1-1; tentative D call: TRBD1 (6 bases). This CDR3 has 11 amino acids. V was pared by 6 bases and J by 8 bases, with 10 bases between. Looked up from germline, CDR1 is SGHDN and CDR2 is FVKESK. CDR3 nucleotides: TGTGCCAGCAGACAGGGTCCAGAAGCTTTCTTT. Protein product: CASRQGPEAFF. The variable domain in full, completed from reference TRBV14 and TRBJ1-1, reads EAGVTQFPSHSVIEKGQTVTLRCDPISGHDNLYWYRRVMGKEIKFLLHFVKESKQDESGMPNNRFLAERTGGTYSTLKVQPAELEDSGVYFCASRQGPEAFFGQGTRLTVV.

A few counts support this clone. The identical CDR3 is also encoded by other nucleotide sequences in the sample. This chain uses TRBV6-5 with TRBJ2-7; 10 nucleotides agree with TRBD1. With V trimmed by 1 base and J by 0 bases, 0 bases remained unmatched. The CDR3 totals 15 residues. Looked up from germline, CDR1 is MNHEY and CDR2 is SVGAGI. In DNA, the CDR3 is TGTGCCAGCAGTTACTGGACAGGGGGCTCCTACGAGCAGTACTTC. It encodes CASSYWTGGSYEQYF.

This clone was recorded a few times. The gene calls are TRBV29-1 and TRBJ2-5, with unresolved D. The assigned J gene may be wrong: the sequence end matches TRBJ2-7 better. From germline, CDR1 is SQVTM and CDR2 ANQGSEA. CDR3 length: 11 amino acids. The CDR3 region has the DNA TGCAGCGCACTAAAATCCTACGAGCAGTACTTC. Amino acid sequence: CSALKSYEQYF.

J is TRBJ2-3 and V is TRBV29-1; 9 bases are a match to TRBD1. The CDR3 covers 14 residues. Germline CDR1 and CDR2: SQVTM and ANQGSEA. Trimming removed 3 bases from V and 0 bases from J; junction bases left unmatched: 1. Written as DNA, the CDR3 is TGCAGCGTTGACGACAGGGGGAGCACAGATACGCAGTATTTT. It translates to CSVDDRGSTDTQYF.